The present T cell receptor (beta chain) was sequenced within a study of T cells expressing NK-cell markers. Study summary: Of eight sequenced donors, seven were HCMV-seropositive and one HCMV-seronegative. General study findings and limits: A range of roughly 1.0-8% of CD8+ T cells consisted of dominant NKG2C+ clonotypes in six donors. Whether the expanded NKG2C+ T cell clones recognized HCMV remained unclear.

Worth noting for this clonotype: Its target is unknown.

5'RACE template switching with UMIs generated TCR beta cDNA. TCRdb reprocessed the 5' RACE reads, keeping one entry per CDR3 protein, no DNA. The repertoire table contains some 500,000 distinct CDR3 sequences. This CDR3 comprises 13 residues. The V gene's germline CDR1 is SGHDT and CDR2 YYEEEE. This chain links TRBV5-6 with TRBJ1-6. The clonotype was recovered from a woman aged 50 to 60 in good health. What was sequenced was blood T cells: a sorted CD56 or NKG2C T cell subset, CD4+ or CD8+ T cells, or bulk PBMC T cells (not recorded which). CDR3 in amino acids: CASSIMSDSPLHF.